This T cell receptor (beta chain) was observed in a study of beta chain bispecific antibodies for T cell cancers. The wider study: TRBV sequencing of surviving healthy T cells measured each family's depletion. General study findings and limits: In these mixed samples, most targeted TRBV reads derived from the leukemia cell line.

Either OKT3 anti-CD3 antibody or CD3/CD28 beads expanded T cells from blood mononuclear cells over about three days. Culture medium contained IL-2 at about 94 IU/ml and IL-7 at about 4.6 ng/ml. CDR3 length equals 11 residues. CDR1 is MGHDK and CDR2 is SYGVNS in the germline V gene. V was clipped by 7 bases and J by 7 bases, with 10 bases between them. MiXCR, applied by TCRdb to the 5' RACE reads, yields one record per CDR3 protein. The sample has roughly 15,000 distinct CDR3 sequences, about 2.2% seen once. Regarding this clonotype: Its antigen is not identified.

The sample taken for sequencing was healthy donor T cells cultured with leukemia cells. V and J are TRBV25-1 and TRBJ1-1; no clear D gene. This receptor was taken from a human donor in good health. Some clones in this sample may be carry-over from other donors' samples. CDR3 DNA: TGTGCCAGCACTCTCCGGGGTGAAGCTTTCTTT. This gives the protein CASTLRGEAFF.